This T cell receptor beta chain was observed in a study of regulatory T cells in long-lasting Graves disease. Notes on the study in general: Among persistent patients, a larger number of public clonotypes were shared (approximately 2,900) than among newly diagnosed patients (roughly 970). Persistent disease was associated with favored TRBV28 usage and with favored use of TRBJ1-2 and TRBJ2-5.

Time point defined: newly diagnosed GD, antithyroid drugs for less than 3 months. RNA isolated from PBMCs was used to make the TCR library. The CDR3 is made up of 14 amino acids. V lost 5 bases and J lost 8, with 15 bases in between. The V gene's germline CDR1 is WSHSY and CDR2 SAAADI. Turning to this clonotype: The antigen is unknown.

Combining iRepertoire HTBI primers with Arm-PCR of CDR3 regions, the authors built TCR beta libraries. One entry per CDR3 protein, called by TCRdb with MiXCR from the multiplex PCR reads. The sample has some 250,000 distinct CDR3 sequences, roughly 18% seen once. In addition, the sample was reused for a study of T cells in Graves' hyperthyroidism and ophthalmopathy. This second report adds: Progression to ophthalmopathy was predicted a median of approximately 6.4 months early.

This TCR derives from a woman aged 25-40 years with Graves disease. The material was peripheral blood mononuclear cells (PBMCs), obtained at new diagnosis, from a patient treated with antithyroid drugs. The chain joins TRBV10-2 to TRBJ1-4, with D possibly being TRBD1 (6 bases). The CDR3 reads CASSLQGLGEKLFF. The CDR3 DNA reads TGCGCCAGCAGTCTACAGGGATTAGGGGAAAAACTGTTTTTT.